The entry below describes one T cell receptor beta chain. It has no known antigen specificity. Base qualities were left out, and no much larger clone turns up one base away. Preparation of the library involved the immunoSEQ multiplex PCR assay. TCRdb took over this immuneACCESS table, retaining in-frame rearrangements with V and J assigned. Such tables are incomplete; in checked studies, under half of the missing clones stem from an unresolved V gene, and the remainder is unexplained. The sample contains roughly 60,000 clones, around 91% of them found a single time. Roughly 2.2% of the sample is in the top ten clones. This sample stems from a study of T cell changes during pregnancy in multiple sclerosis (dated by TCRdb to between 2019 and 2020). In terms of the full investigation: The study examined how the T cell repertoire changed over the course of pregnancy in women with multiple sclerosis.

V gives up 4 bases and J gives up 5 bases, and the segment between their germline ends measures 6 bases. From a lookup of the germline V gene (reference sequence), CDR1 and CDR2 are MNHNY and SVGAGI. The CDR3 contains 12 residues, cysteine and phenylalanine counted. The CDR3 DNA has 36 bases and is translated from base 1. The sample consisted of peripheral blood, taken in the second trimester of pregnancy. The clonotype comes from a female donor in good health, enrolled as a control in a pregnancy study. The V and J genes are TRBV6-6 and TRBJ2-1, with no reliable assignment of the D segment. The CDR3 in this case is CASSSPDNEQFF. The sequenced DNA is TGTGCCAGCAGTTCCCCCGACAATGAGCAGTTCTTC.